This T cell receptor (beta chain) was observed in a study of blood T cell repertoires in COVID-19. In the study overall: Specimens from acute and convalescent COVID-19 originated in the United States, Italy and Spain.

Under the authors' procedure: By means of reference gene primer amplification, nucleated cell counts were estimated. The table came from immunoSEQ multiplex PCR; TCRdb's copy has only in-frame clones and leaves some out. Clone size and the V and J calls come from that table; the DNA yielded D and trimming. The sample records tens of thousands of clones, around 90% being singletons. The V gene end was trimmed by 1 base and the J gene end by 7 bases; junction bases not matched to a gene: 6. CDR3 length: 14 residues. The germline V gene encodes CDR1 LGHDT and CDR2 YNNKEL (reference sequence). The sample taken for sequencing was peripheral blood. The rearrangement links TRBV3-1 (or the pseudogene TRBV3-2) to TRBJ1-2; TRBD1 matches 7 bases. This TCR came from an elderly woman with acute or convalescent COVID-19. This chain's CDR3 is CASSQVEGASGYTF. The CDR3 DNA reads as TGTGCCAGCAGCCAAGTAGAGGGGGCTAGTGGCTACACCTTC.